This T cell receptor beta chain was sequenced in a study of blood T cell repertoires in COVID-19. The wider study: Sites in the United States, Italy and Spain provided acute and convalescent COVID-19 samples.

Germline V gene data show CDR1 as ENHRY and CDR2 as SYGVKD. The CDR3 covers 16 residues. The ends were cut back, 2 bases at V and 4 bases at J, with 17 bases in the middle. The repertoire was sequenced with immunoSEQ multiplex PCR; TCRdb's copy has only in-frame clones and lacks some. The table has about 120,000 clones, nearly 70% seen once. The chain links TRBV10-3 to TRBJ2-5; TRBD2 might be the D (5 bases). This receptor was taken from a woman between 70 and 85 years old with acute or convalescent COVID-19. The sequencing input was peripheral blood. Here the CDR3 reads CAISETTAGVSETQYF. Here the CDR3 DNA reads TGTGCCATCAGTGAGACGACGGCCGGGGTATCAGAGACCCAGTACTTC.